Listed below are T cell receptor beta chains from one sample, sequenced in a study of blood T cells in healthy people across ages. From the 5' RACE reads, TCRdb called clonotypes with MiXCR, one entry per CDR3 protein. The repertoire holds more than 1,400,000 distinct CDR3 sequences, around two fifths seen once, with 7% to 9% in the top ten. Input material: blood. Receptors were obtained from a woman younger than 30 in good health. Each CDR3 is given with its conserved first and last residue. The D gene is left open where the match is weak. A row's size may be missing; if present it is once, few, many or a size class.

V	J	D	size	CDR3	DNA
TRBV10-3	TRBJ1-1	TRBD1	NA	CAISPGGVDTEAFF	TGTGCCATCAGTCCAGGGGGCGTAGACACTGAAGCTTTCTTT
TRBV2	TRBJ1-2	NA	few	CASPRREGGGGYTF	TGTGCCAGCCCACGTAGGGAAGGTGGCGGTGGCTACACCTTC
TRBV4-1	TRBJ2-7	NA	NA	CASSQEPLTSYEQYF	TGCGCCAGCAGCCAAGAACCGCTTACCTCCTACGAGCAGTACTTC
TRBV7-7	TRBJ2-1	NA	many	CASSLGGTHNEQFF	TGTGCCAGCAGCTTAGGCGGGACCCACAATGAGCAGTTCTTC
TRBV29-1	TRBJ2-7	NA	once	CSAIGDYSYEQCF	TGCAGCGCGATAGGAGACTACTCCTACGAGCAGTGCTTC
TRBV6-1	TRBJ1-5	TRBD1	NA	CASRSGTGGLGNQPQHF	TGTGCCAGCAGGTCCGGGACAGGGGGTCTTGGCAATCAGCCCCAGCATTTT
TRBV27	TRBJ2-3	NA	once	CASSLSRDSTDTQYF	TGTGCCAGCAGTTTATCCCGGGACTCCACAGATACGCAGTATTTT
TRBV20-1	TRBJ2-7	TRBD2	few	CSAPLASGTSYEQYF	TGCAGTGCCCCGTTAGCTAGCGGGACCTCCTACGAGCAGTACTTC
TRBV12-3/TRBV12-4	TRBJ2-1	NA	NA	CASSFAGLSYNEQFF	TGTGCCAGCAGTTTCGCCGGACTCTCCTACAATGAGCAGTTCTTC
TRBV7-2	TRBJ1-6	TRBD1	few	CASSPNRGTNSPLHF	TGTGCCAGCAGCCCCAACAGGGGGACCAATTCACCCCTCCACTTT
TRBV29-1	TRBJ1-2	TRBD1	NA	CSAVGHRQGVNYGYTF	TGCAGCGCTGTGGGCCATAGACAGGGGGTAAACTATGGCTACACCTTC
TRBV10-3	TRBJ2-5	NA	NA	CAISESRGGKTETQYF	TGTGCCATCAGTGAGTCAAGGGGAGGAAAGACGGAGACCCAGTACTTC
TRBV12-3/TRBV12-4	TRBJ2-7	TRBD1	NA	CASLKTGTGGHEQYF	TGTGCCAGCCTAAAAACCGGGACAGGGGGCCACGAGCAGTACTTC
TRBV6-1	TRBJ2-6	NA	NA	CAARGGISGANVLTF	TGTGCCGCAAGGGGGGGTATCTCTGGGGCCAACGTCCTGACTTTC